This T cell receptor beta chain was recorded in a study of T cells in Graves' hyperthyroidism and ophthalmopathy. Study-wide results and caveats: Most expanded thyroid clonotypes above 0.001 recurred in blood.

No ophthalmopathy progression within 18 months constituted stable Graves' hyperthyroidism. A 10 ml volume of fresh peripheral blood provided the PBMCs. CDR1 and CDR2 (germline): SQVTM, ANQGSEA. The CDR3 sequence is 17 residues long. V shed 4 bases and J 3 bases; nucleotides not matched to a gene: 11. Comments on this clonotype: Its antigen is unidentified.

TCR beta CDR3 region amplification was performed from RNA transcripts. A first-round RT-PCR of the TCR CDR3 used the HTBI primer set. TCRdb reprocessed the multiplex PCR reads via MiXCR and lists one record per CDR3 protein. The data hold 700,000 or so distinct CDR3 sequences, with 16% observed a single time. The source is a man in his late teens or twenties with Graves' hyperthyroidism. The sample consisted of blood. The chain recombines TRBV29-1 with TRBJ2-1; TRBD2 agrees at 11 bases. CDR3 nucleotide sequence: TGCAGCGTTGGACTAGCGGGAAAAAGAGAAGTCTACAATGAGCAGTTCTTC. Translated: CSVGLAGKREVYNEQFF.